Each of the 27 T cell receptor beta chains below was sequenced from the same sample in a study of identical twins. Using its own MiXCR run on the 5' RACE reads, TCRdb lists one record per CDR3 protein. Here the sample spans around 490,000 distinct CDR3 sequences, around 15% being singletons. Another study also made use of these data, one on yellow fever vaccine responses in identical twins.

Sequencing input: CD4+ T cells sorted from blood. These receptors were taken from a woman between 18 and 29 years old in good health.

The chain joins TRBV6-5 to TRBJ2-2, with a possible D match to TRBD1 (6 bases). This CDR3 has 16 residues. Germline loops: CDR1 MNHEY, CDR2 SVGAGI. V was cut by 4 bases and J by 6 bases, with 18 bases left in between. CDR3 amino acids: CASSFSLVGAAGELFF. DNA of the CDR3: TGTGCCAGCAGTTTCTCACTAGTGGGGGCCGCCGGGGAGCTGTTTTTT.

The rearrangement joins TRBV7-7 to TRBJ2-1; D tentatively fits TRBD1 or TRBD2 (6 bases each). V shed 4 bases and J shed 3 bases, with 10 bases lying between them. CDR3 length equals 14 residues. The germline V gene has CDR1 SSHAT and CDR2 FNYEAQ (reference sequence). The DNA of the CDR3 is TGTGCCAGCAGCTCCCGGGGGCTCTACAATGAGCAGTTCTTC. This encodes CASSSRGLYNEQFF. The variable domain in full, completed from reference TRBV7-7 and TRBJ2-1, reads GAGVSQSPRYKVTKRGQDVTLRCDPISSHATLYWYQQALGQGPEFLTYFNYEAQPDKSGLPSDRFSAERPEGSISTLTIQRTEQRDSAMYRCASSSRGLYNEQFFGPGTRLTVL.

The chain has TRBV12-3 or TRBV12-4 and TRBJ2-5, with D hard to call. This CDR3 is 13 amino acids long. The V gene lost 3 bases and the J gene lost 5 bases, with 10 bases spanning the gap. CDR3 bases: TGTGCCAGCAGTTTGGATCTTGGGGAGACCCAGTACTTC. Translation: CASSLDLGETQYF.

This rearrangement joins TRBV5-7 to TRBJ2-1; D is unclear. TRBV5-7 is recorded as an ORF, its role being uncertain. The V and J ends lost 3 bases and 7 bases respectively, with 23 bases between them. The CDR3 has 17 residues. CDR3 bases: TGTGCCAGCAGCTCCTCGGTCTGGCCACAAAGTGGGAATGAGCAGTTCTTC. This translates into CASSSSVWPQSGNEQFF.

The table lists this clonotype with a few counts. V usage is TRBV20-1 and J usage is TRBJ2-7; TRBD1 matches 8 bases. V lost 2 bases and J lost 7; bases outside the gene matches: 16. The CDR3 runs 16 residues. CDR1 is DFQATT, CDR2 SNEGSKA, per germline (reference sequence). The CDR3 sequence is CSARNPRGRGRGEQYF. CDR3 in DNA: TGCAGTGCTAGAAACCCCCGGGGCAGGGGGCGCGGGGAGCAGTACTTC.

The V gene is TRBV3-1, the J gene TRBJ1-1; no definite D call. This CDR3 region has 17 residues. Germline CDR1 LGHDT, CDR2 YNNKEL (reference sequence). Trimming shortened V by 1 base and J by 0 bases, and 15 bases separated the two germline ends. In nucleotides, the CDR3 is TGTGCCAGCAGCCAAGTTTCCCGGGGAACTATGAACACTGAAGCTTTCTTT. This translates into CASSQVSRGTMNTEAFF.

This clonotype was counted ten times or more. The chain combines TRBV20-1 with TRBJ1-4, with a tentative D call TRBD1 (5 bases). Per the germline V gene, CDR1 is DFQATT and CDR2 is SNEGSKA (reference sequence). Deletions cut 1 base from V and 8 bases from J, with 17 bases between. There are 15 residues in the CDR3. The CDR3 nucleotides read TGCAGTGCTAGAGGGGGGGGACCCTCGGGGGAAAAACTGTTTTTT. This translates into CSARGGGPSGEKLFF.

The CDR3: CSAVDFNEQFF. The CDR3, as DNA: TGCAGTGCTGTAGACTTTAATGAGCAGTTCTTC. This chain joins TRBV20-1 and TRBJ2-1, with no clear D. This CDR3 has 11 amino acids. Trimming took 5 bases from V and 7 from J, leaving 9 bases between them. Germline assignment: CDR1 DFQATT and CDR2 SNEGSKA (reference sequence).

V gene TRBV6-1 combines with J gene TRBJ1-1, with D hard to call. The CDR3 runs to 13 residues. The V gene lost 5 bases and the J gene lost 2 bases, with 9 bases spanning the gap. Germline assignment: CDR1 MNHNS and CDR2 SASEGT. The CDR3 is CASSRHPNTEAFF. The CDR3 DNA reads as TGTGCCAGCAGTAGACACCCTAACACTGAAGCTTTCTTT.

The chain combines TRBV7-2 with TRBJ2-7; D may be TRBD2 (6 bases). V was cut by 0 bases and J by 0 bases, with 15 bases left in between. The CDR3 is 17 amino acids. Germline V gene lookup returns CDR1 SGHTA and CDR2 FQGNSA. CDR3 amino acids: CASSLATGIGSSYEQYF. Written as DNA, the CDR3 is TGTGCCAGCAGCTTAGCTACAGGTATCGGGAGCTCCTACGAGCAGTACTTC.

This sequence joins TRBV7-3 and TRBJ2-3; possibly TRBD1 for D (6 bases). Per germline, CDR1 SGHTA and CDR2 FQGTGA. The CDR3 spans 15 residues. Trimming left V 5 bases short and J 2 bases short, with 14 bases between. The CDR3 here is CASSPRTAYTDTQYF. For the CDR3, the DNA is TGTGCCAGCAGCCCCCGGACAGCGTACACAGATACGCAGTATTTT.

The table lists this clonotype with a few counts. The J gene is TRBJ2-2, the V gene TRBV2, with 8 bases aligning to TRBD2. The CDR3 runs to 17 residues. J lost 0 bases, V lost 7 bases, and 10 bases had no gene match. The V gene's germline CDR1 is SNHLY and CDR2 FYNNEI. This chain's CDR3 is CASNSPGLGPNTGELFF. The CDR3 DNA follows: TGTGCCAGCAACTCTCCGGGACTAGGGCCGAACACCGGGGAGCTGTTTTTT. Variable domain in full (rest from reference TRBV2 and TRBJ2-2): EPEVTQTPSHQVTQMGQEVILRCVPISNHLYFYWYRQILGQKVEFLVSFYNNEISEKSEIFDDQFSVERPDGSNFTLKIRSTKLEDSAMYFCASNSPGLGPNTGELFFGEGSRLTVL.

This clonotype came up a few times. The chain carries TRBV28 and TRBJ1-1; TRBD1 matches 9 bases. CDR1 and CDR2 (germline): MDHEN, SYDVKM. With 6 bases clipped from V and 11 bases from J, the junction kept 7 bases outside the gene matches. This CDR3 spans 12 amino acids. The DNA for the CDR3 is TGTGCCAGCAGAAGGGGGGACAGGGCCGCTTTCTTT. It codes for CASRRGDRAAFF.

Ten or more counts support this clonotype. J is TRBJ1-5 and V is TRBV5-1; weak D call: TRBD1 (6 bases). The germline V and J ends were trimmed by 0 bases and 2 bases, with 12 bases remaining between them. The V gene's germline CDR1 is SGHRS and CDR2 YFSETQ. The CDR3 totals 16 residues. The CDR3 protein is CASSLEGGIGNQPQHF. CDR3 nucleotide sequence: TGCGCCAGCAGCTTGGAAGGGGGGATAGGCAATCAGCCCCAGCATTTT. Full variable domain (remainder filled in from reference TRBV5-1 and TRBJ1-5): KAGVTQTPRYLIKTRGQQVTLSCSPISGHRSVSWYQQTPGQGLQFLFEYFSETQRNKGNFPGRFSGRQFSNSRSEMNVSTLELGDSALYLCASSLEGGIGNQPQHFGDGTRLSIL.

This chain connects TRBV12-3 or TRBV12-4 to TRBJ2-5; possibly TRBD1 or TRBD2 for D (5 bases each). The V end lost 6 bases, the J end lost 5 bases, and 16 bases lay between the germline ends. The CDR3 is made up of 14 amino acids. CDR3 sequence reads: CASSYYRSGETQYF. CDR3 nucleotides: TGTGCCAGCAGCTACTACAGGTCGGGGGAGACCCAGTACTTC.

The chain has TRBV28 and TRBJ2-3, with no clear D. The CDR3 contains 12 residues. V lost 10 bases, J lost 0 bases, and 8 bases lay in between. The germline gives CDR1 MDHEN, CDR2 SYDVKM. CDR3 sequence (DNA): TGTGCCACCGTTTCTAGCACAGATACGCAGTATTTT. The encoded protein is CATVSSTDTQYF.

This sequence joins TRBV10-3 and TRBJ2-1; D gene uncertain. Germline CDR1 ENHRY, CDR2 SYGVKD. The CDR3 has 12 amino acids. The V end lost 8 bases, the J end lost 6 bases, and 11 bases lay between the germline ends. CDR3 nucleotides: TGTGCCATCGCTTGGGCCGGCAATGAGCAGTTCTTC. It codes for CAIAWAGNEQFF.

This sequence joins TRBV20-1 and TRBJ2-7; no reliable D call. Germline V gene sequence: CDR1 DFQATT, CDR2 SNEGSKA (reference sequence). V was clipped by 3 bases and J by 2 bases, with 14 bases between them. The CDR3 has 14 residues. CDR3 DNA: TGCAGTGCTAGTAGGGAAAAATCAACCTACGAGCAGTACGTC. It specifies CSASREKSTYEQYV.

J is TRBJ1-4 and V is TRBV6-5; 8 bases fit TRBD1. Losses at the gene ends were 0 bases for V and 6 bases for J; bases not matched to a gene: 9. Germline V gene lookup returns CDR1 MNHEY and CDR2 SVGAGI. The CDR3 has 17 amino acids. In DNA form, the CDR3 reads TGTGCCAGCAGTTACTCGGTCTGGACAGGGCGGGATGAAAAACTGTTTTTT. Its protein product is CASSYSVWTGRDEKLFF.

V usage is TRBV20-1 and J usage is TRBJ1-5, with TRBD1 as a possible D gene (6 bases). Germline loops: CDR1 DFQATT, CDR2 SNEGSKA (reference sequence). The CDR3 has 14 residues. V shed 3 bases and J shed 4 bases, with 13 bases lying between them. CDR3 loop: CSASRGAVNQPQHF. CDR3 nucleotides: TGCAGTGCTAGCCGGGGGGCGGTAAATCAGCCCCAGCATTTT.

This clonotype was detected a few times. The chain uses TRBV3-1 and TRBJ2-5, with 7 nucleotides matching TRBD2. The V and J ends lost 3 bases and 2 bases, in that order; junction bases with no gene match: 12. Germline CDR1 LGHDT, CDR2 YNNKEL (reference sequence). The CDR3 extends over 17 amino acids. The CDR3 region has the DNA TGTGCCAGCAGCCAGCCACCGGGACTACCTGTTCAAGAGACCCAGTACTTC. Encoded protein: CASSQPPGLPVQETQYF.

A few counts support this clonotype. The rearrangement joins TRBV20-1 to TRBJ1-6; D unresolved. Germline loops: CDR1 DFQATT, CDR2 SNEGSKA (reference sequence). This CDR3 region has 13 residues. Trimming removed 3 bases from V and 6 bases from J, with 9 bases in between. The CDR3 spells CSASPSPNSPLHF. As DNA, the CDR3 is TGCAGTGCTAGTCCTTCACCTAATTCACCCCTCCACTTT.

This chain's CDR3 is CASSLDFRAMENSPLHF. In DNA form, the CDR3 reads TGCGCCAGCAGCTTGGATTTCAGGGCTATGGAGAATTCACCCCTCCACTTT. J is TRBJ1-6 and V is TRBV5-1; tentatively, D is TRBD1 (5 bases). From germline, CDR1 is SGHRS and CDR2 YFSETQ. V was trimmed by 0 bases and J by 7 bases, leaving 17 bases between them. The CDR3 totals 17 residues.

This clonotype was counted only a few times. The chain combines TRBV29-1 with TRBJ2-7; D is unresolved. The CDR3 is made up of 12 amino acids. The germline V gene has CDR1 SQVTM and CDR2 ANQGSEA. Trimming removed 4 bases at V and 2 bases at J, with 9 bases between. The DNA for the CDR3 is TGCAGCGTTGGGGCGGACGCCTACGAGCAGTACTTC. Protein product: CSVGADAYEQYF.

This clonotype has a handful of counts. The chain recombines TRBV2 with TRBJ1-5, with TRBD1 matching 8 bases. J was trimmed by 6 bases and V by 5 bases; bases with no gene match: 9. The CDR3 is made up of 15 amino acids. Germline CDR1 and CDR2: SNHLY and FYNNEI. CDR3 region: CASSLGQGSSQPQHF. CDR3 DNA sequence: TGTGCCAGCAGTCTAGGACAGGGCTCGAGTCAGCCCCAGCATTTT.

The chain joins TRBV12-3 or TRBV12-4 to TRBJ1-2; D is uncertain. V was trimmed by 5 bases and J by 4 bases, leaving 11 bases between them. CDR3 size: 13 residues. This CDR3 reads CASSPDIIYGYTF. The CDR3 bases are TGTGCCAGCAGTCCTGACATTATCTATGGCTACACCTTC.

V and J are TRBV6-1 and TRBJ2-7; the match to TRBD1 covers 11 bases. CDR1 and CDR2 (germline): MNHNS, SASEGT. With 5 bases clipped from V and 7 bases from J, the junction kept 10 bases outside the gene matches. This CDR3 has 15 residues. Written as DNA, the CDR3 is TGTGCCAGCAGTCCCAGGGACAGGGGGAAGCGGGAGCAGTACGTC. It is translated as CASSPRDRGKREQYV.